The present T cell receptor beta chain was sequenced within a study of a mutant IDH1 vaccine in newly diagnosed glioma. At the level of the study: Treated patients, averaging approximately 40 years, were around 62% male and roughly 40% female.

Clones were sequenced by immunoSEQ multiplex PCR, and TCRdb holds only the in-frame ones, with some missing. The data show about 98,000 clones, around nine tenths seen once. This CDR3 has 13 amino acids. Germline assignment: CDR1 KGHSH and CDR2 LQKENI. Trimming shortened V by 1 base and J by 1 base, and 5 bases separated the two germline ends. Noted time point: baseline, week 1 (first vaccination visit). As for treatment: pre-vaccination baseline after standard-of-care therapy. New IDH1-mutant, ATRX-lost WHO grade 3 or 4 astrocytomas occurred in donors. The V and J genes are TRBV18 and TRBJ2-7; the D is unclear. This clonotype originated in a woman in her forties or fifties with glioma. The specimen comprised PBMCs, sampled from a glioma patient treated with radiotherapy, temozolomide or both. The CDR3 here is CASSPQVSYEQYF. DNA for the CDR3: TGTGCCAGCTCACCACAGGTTTCCTACGAGCAGTACTTC.